This T cell receptor beta chain was retrieved from a study of T cell responses to AZD1222 COVID-19 vaccine. Findings and limits, study-wide: Repertoires were collected only later (after the peak T cell response had occurred).

A word on this clone: Its specificity is unknown.

This table comes from immunoSEQ multiplex PCR, and its TCRdb copy is limited to in-frame clones, with some not included. The table has about 180,000 clones, around nine tenths seen once. Combined were second doses at about 4 or about 12 weeks. V dropped 0 bases and J dropped 5 bases, with 8 bases sitting between them. Germline V gene lookup returns CDR1 SGHRS and CDR2 YFSETQ. The CDR3 runs 13 residues. The sample consisted of peripheral blood, taken 28 days after the second AZD1222 dose. J is TRBJ2-5 and V is TRBV5-1; D may be TRBD2 (6 bases). The origin of this receptor is an adult who received the AZD1222 COVID-19 vaccine. CDR3 loop: CASSLGGEETQYF. CDR3 DNA sequence: TGCGCCAGCAGCTTGGGCGGGGAGGAGACCCAGTACTTC.